These 27 T cell receptor beta chains share one sample of origin, sequenced in a study of cytomegalovirus exposure and HLA in healthy donors. TCRdb's copy holds only in-frame clones and misses some; the assay was immunoSEQ multiplex PCR. The sample consists of roughly 190,000 clones, approximately 85% of them appearing once. Sequencing used PBMCs. These receptors originate from a woman under 30 in good health and CMV-seronegative.

The chain combines TRBV6-6 with TRBJ2-1; 8 bases align to TRBD2. CDR1 MNHNY and CDR2 SVGAGI come from the germline V gene (reference sequence). The CDR3 is made up of 15 amino acids. J gave up 5 bases and V 7 bases, and 10 bases lay outside the gene matches. CDR3 in amino acids: CASTALPGGDNEQFF. DNA of the CDR3: TGTGCCAGCACCGCACTACCGGGAGGGGACAATGAGCAGTTCTTC.

The CDR3 loop is CASSGGQFNQPQHF. DNA of the CDR3: TGTGCCAGCAGCGGGGGACAGTTCAATCAGCCCCAGCATTTT. The chain uses TRBV4-2 and TRBJ1-5, with TRBD1 matching over 7 bases. The CDR3 is made up of 14 amino acids. Trimming at V came to 5 bases and at J to 3 bases, leaving 4 bases not matched to a gene. Germline CDR1 is LGHNA and CDR2 is YNFKEQ.

This chain links TRBV6-4 with TRBJ2-6; weak D call: TRBD1 (6 bases). This CDR3 region has 16 residues. V was cut by 6 bases and J by 0 bases, with 12 bases left in between. Germline CDR1 reads MRHNA; CDR2 reads SNTAGT. The CDR3 DNA follows: TGTGCCAGCAGCGGACAGACAACCTCTGGGGCCAACGTCCTGACTTTC. Translation: CASSGQTTSGANVLTF.

This clone has just a few counts. V is TRBV25-1 and J is TRBJ2-3; possibly TRBD1 for D (5 bases). The germline gives CDR1 MGHDK, CDR2 SYGVNS. V gave up 2 bases and J gave up 0 bases, with 9 bases separating them. This CDR3 has 15 amino acids. CDR3 protein: CASSEGDRSTDTQYF. The CDR3 DNA sequence: TGTGCCAGCAGTGAAGGAGACAGAAGCACAGATACGCAGTATTTT.

The chain links TRBV2 to TRBJ2-3, with 7 bases fitting TRBD2. In germline, CDR1 is SNHLY, CDR2 FYNNEI. J was trimmed by 3 bases and V by 6 bases; bases with no gene match: 15. This CDR3 spans 17 amino acids. The CDR3 spells CASRGDLTGGRTDTQYF. Written as DNA, the CDR3 is TGTGCCAGCAGGGGGGACTTGACGGGCGGGAGAACAGATACGCAGTATTTT.

The chain recombines TRBV5-1 with TRBJ1-1, with D perhaps TRBD1 (5 bases). CDR1 and CDR2 (germline): SGHRS, YFSETQ. With 3 bases removed from V and 0 bases from J, the gap between germline ends came to 15 bases. This CDR3 spans 16 amino acids. For the CDR3, the DNA is TGCGCCAGCAGCTCTCAGGGAGGTGGGATGAACACTGAAGCTTTCTTT. Translation gives CASSSQGGGMNTEAFF.

This chain links TRBV5-6 with TRBJ1-1; possible D gene TRBD1, 6 bases. Germline lookup yields CDR1 SGHDT and CDR2 YYEEEE. V lost 0 bases and J lost 5, with 14 bases in between. The CDR3 length is 15 residues. CDR3 sequence: CASSLGGGAGTEAFF. The CDR3, as DNA: TGTGCCAGCAGCTTGGGCGGGGGCGCAGGGACTGAAGCTTTCTTT. The variable domain in full, completed from reference TRBV5-6 and TRBJ1-1, reads DAGVTQSPTHLIKTRGQQVTLRCSPKSGHDTVSWYQQALGQGPQFIFQYYEEEERQRGNFPDRFSGHQFPNYSSELNVNALLLGDSALYLCASSLGGGAGTEAFFGQGTRLTVV.

V is TRBV9 and J is TRBJ1-3; D is ambiguous. From germline, CDR1 is SGDLS and CDR2 YYNGEE. Trimming stripped 0 bases from V and 0 bases from J, with 7 bases between. The CDR3 contains 15 residues. The CDR3 DNA is TGTGCCAGCAGCGTAGTTGGAGTCTCTGGAAACACCATATATTTT. Translated, it gives CASSVVGVSGNTIYF.

This rearrangement joins TRBV6-5 to TRBJ2-7, with 10 bases that match TRBD1. The ends lost 7 bases at V and 8 bases at J; junction bases unmatched: 11. This CDR3 has 14 residues. From germline, CDR1 is MNHEY and CDR2 SVGAGI. In nucleotides, the CDR3 is TGTGCCAGCATGCCGACAGGGGGCAAAGGGCAGCAGTACTTC. It yields the protein CASMPTGGKGQQYF.

The rearrangement links TRBV27 to TRBJ2-1, with 9 bases that match TRBD1. Germline-derived CDR1 and CDR2 are MNHEY and SMNVEV (reference sequence). V shed 8 bases and J 4 bases; nucleotides not matched to a gene: 9. The CDR3 is made up of 15 amino acids. The CDR3 spells CASERTGQGYNEQFF. The CDR3 DNA is TGTGCCAGCGAAAGGACCGGACAGGGGTACAATGAGCAGTTCTTC.

In its sample, this clone was seen a few times. The CDR3, as DNA: TGTGCCAGTAGTATGGGGGGGACTGAAGCTTTCTTT. Translated: CASSMGGTEAFF. The chain joins TRBV19 to TRBJ1-1, with D possibly being TRBD1 (5 bases). CDR1 and CDR2 from the germline V gene are LNHDA and SQIVND (reference sequence). CDR3 length equals 12 residues. V lost 3 bases, J lost 5 bases, and 7 bases lay in between.

The chain couples TRBV5-4 to TRBJ2-7; 8 positions match TRBD1. The CDR3 extends over 16 amino acids. CDR1 and CDR2 (germline): SGHNT, YYREEE (reference sequence). The V and J ends lost 1 base and 2 bases, in that order; junction bases with no gene match: 8. CDR3: CASSLWGTGATYEQYF. The CDR3 DNA reads TGTGCCAGCAGCTTGTGGGGGACAGGAGCAACCTACGAGCAGTACTTC.

The V gene is TRBV5-1, the J gene TRBJ1-4, with 8 bases identical to TRBD1. Germline assignment: CDR1 SGHRS and CDR2 YFSETQ. This CDR3 comprises 16 residues. Losses at the gene ends were 0 bases for V and 7 bases for J; bases not matched to a gene: 8. CDR3: CASSLAALDRAEKLFF. CDR3 sequence (DNA): TGCGCCAGCAGCTTGGCGGCCTTGGACAGGGCTGAAAAACTGTTTTTT.

J is TRBJ2-7 and V is TRBV7-2; no clear D gene. This CDR3 is 15 amino acids long. With 1 base removed from V and 2 bases from J, the gap between germline ends came to 12 bases. CDR1 and CDR2 from the germline V gene are SGHTA and FQGNSA. CDR3 sequence: CASSLVRGATYEQYF. The CDR3 nucleotides read TGTGCCAGCAGCTTAGTTAGAGGAGCCACCTACGAGCAGTACTTC.

The CDR3 DNA is TGTGCCAGCAGTTTCAGCCGAAGACCGGGACAGGGTTCCTACGAGCAGTACTTC. This sequence encodes CASSFSRRPGQGSYEQYF. The rearrangement links TRBV27 to TRBJ2-7; 9 positions match TRBD1. This CDR3 is 18 amino acids long. J was trimmed by 1 base and V by 3 bases; bases with no gene match: 13. The germline V gene encodes CDR1 MNHEY and CDR2 SMNVEV (reference sequence).

V and J are TRBV4-1 and TRBJ1-2; a weak D match, TRBD1 (5 bases). CDR1 is MGHRA and CDR2 is YSYEKL in the germline V gene. Trimming shortened V by 1 base and J by 7 bases, and 13 bases separated the two germline ends. The length of the CDR3 is 14 residues. The CDR3 spells CASSQATQGSGYTF. The CDR3 DNA is TGCGCCAGCAGCCAAGCTACTCAGGGTTCTGGCTACACCTTC.

The sample holds a few counts of this clone. DNA of the CDR3: TGTGCCAGCAGTGGGGCCGGGACAGGGGTGGTAGAGCAGTACTTC. This translates into CASSGAGTGVVEQYF. The V call is TRBV2, the J call TRBJ2-7; 10 nucleotides match TRBD1. The CDR3 spans 15 residues. After removal of 4 bases from V and 7 bases from J, the junction contained 10 bases not matched to a gene. The V gene's germline CDR1 is SNHLY and CDR2 FYNNEI.

In this sample, this clone is medium-sized. The rearrangement links TRBV6-1 to TRBJ2-5; TRBD2 aligns across 11 bases. Germline V gene data show CDR1 as MNHNS and CDR2 as SASEGT. The V gene end was trimmed by 2 bases and the J gene end by 1 base; junction bases not matched to a gene: 0. The CDR3 loop spans 15 amino acids. As DNA, the CDR3 is TGTGCCAGCAGTGAAACTAGCGGGGGCCAAGAGACCCAGTACTTC. Translated, it gives CASSETSGGQETQYF.

The chain joins TRBV5-4 to TRBJ2-5; D is perhaps TRBD2 (6 bases). Germline CDR1 is SGHNT and CDR2 is YYREEE (reference sequence). CDR3 length: 12 amino acids. V gave up 7 bases and J gave up 5 bases, with 12 bases separating them. The CDR3 DNA sequence: TGTGCCAGCTCCTCCCGGGGGGAGACCCAGTACTTC. Its translation: CASSSRGETQYF.

V usage is TRBV6-1 and J usage is TRBJ1-1; D possibly corresponds to TRBD1 (6 bases). The CDR3 totals 15 residues. V dropped 7 bases and J dropped 1 base, with 16 bases sitting between them. The germline V gene has CDR1 MNHNS and CDR2 SASEGT. The CDR3 spells CASITLTGRNTEAFF. DNA for the CDR3: TGTGCCAGCATCACACTGACAGGTAGGAACACTGAAGCTTTCTTT.

This clone was seen just once. The V gene is TRBV7-9, the J gene TRBJ2-2; the D gene is possibly TRBD2 (6 bases). The CDR3 is made up of 17 amino acids. CDR1 is SEHNR, CDR2 FQNEAQ, per germline (reference sequence). Trimming stripped 2 bases from V and 1 base from J, with 14 bases between. CDR3 coding DNA: TGTGCCAGCAGCTTACAATGGGCGGGGCGGAACACCGGGGAGCTGTTTTTT. Translation: CASSLQWAGRNTGELFF.

The rearrangement uses TRBV11-3 and TRBJ2-2; TRBD2 matches at 10 bases. CDR1 is SGHNT, CDR2 YENEEA, per germline. The V segment lost 0 bases and the J segment 4 bases; nucleotides outside the gene matches: 8. The CDR3 loop spans 18 amino acids. CDR3 sequence reads: CASSLDPSGSQSTGELFF. In nucleotides, the CDR3 is TGTGCCAGCAGCTTAGACCCTAGCGGGAGCCAGAGCACCGGGGAGCTGTTTTTT.

The chain links TRBV19 to TRBJ1-1; D is uncertain. V shed 3 bases and J shed 9 bases, with 8 bases lying between them. Germline V gene lookup returns CDR1 LNHDA and CDR2 SQIVND (reference sequence). This CDR3 is 11 amino acids long. CDR3 region: CASSMTGQAFF. CDR3 sequence (DNA): TGTGCCAGTAGTATGACGGGTCAAGCTTTCTTT. Looking up the rest from reference TRBV19 and TRBJ1-1 gives the full variable domain: DGGITQSPKYLFRKEGQNVTLSCEQNLNHDAMYWYRQDPGQGLRLIYYSQIVNDFQKGDIAEGYSVSREKKESFPLTVTSAQKNPTAFYLCASSMTGQAFFGQGTRLTVV.

The genes are TRBV7-9 and TRBJ1-4, with 12 positions matching TRBD1. V lost 6 bases to trimming and J lost 5 bases; unmatched junction nucleotides: 16. The CDR3 extends over 19 amino acids. Germline CDR1 reads SEHNR; CDR2 reads FQNEAQ (reference sequence). CDR3 region: CASSSTGTGGVMRNEKLFF. The CDR3 DNA reads TGTGCCAGCAGTAGTACCGGGACAGGGGGCGTCATGAGGAATGAAAAACTGTTTTTT. Based on the CDR3 plus reference TRBV7-9 and TRBJ1-4, the full variable domain is DTGVSQNPRHKITKRGQNVTFRCDPISEHNRLYWYRQTLGQGPEFLTYFQNEAQLEKSRLLSDRFSAERPKGSFSTLEIQRTEQGDSAMYLCASSSTGTGGVMRNEKLFFGSGTQLSVL.

CDR3 sequence: CASSPYPGFGANVLTF. The CDR3 DNA sequence: TGTGCCAGCAGTCCCTACCCAGGCTTTGGGGCCAACGTCCTGACTTTC. The V call is TRBV27, the J call TRBJ2-6; D remains ambiguous. CDR1 is MNHEY and CDR2 is SMNVEV in the germline V gene (reference sequence). The ends were cut back, 5 bases at V and 3 bases at J, with 14 bases in the middle. The CDR3 length is 16 residues.

This chain connects TRBV6-5 to TRBJ1-2, with 9 nucleotides matching TRBD1. Germline V gives CDR1 MNHEY, CDR2 SVGAGI. The CDR3 extends over 13 amino acids. V lost 10 bases, J lost 5 bases, and 8 bases stayed unmatched. The CDR3 sequence: CATWDRDWYGYTF. The CDR3 region has the DNA TGTGCCACCTGGGACAGGGATTGGTATGGCTACACCTTC.

The chain employs TRBV7-8 and TRBJ2-7, with 8 bases that match TRBD1. In germline, CDR1 is SGHVS, CDR2 FQNEAQ. The CDR3 is made up of 16 amino acids. After removal of 4 bases from V and 2 bases from J, the junction contained 10 bases not matched to a gene. This chain's CDR3 is CASSSSLGQGTYEQYF. The CDR3 DNA sequence: TGTGCCAGCAGCTCTAGCCTAGGACAGGGAACCTACGAGCAGTACTTC.